This TCR beta chain was profiled in a study of T cells in Graves' hyperthyroidism and ophthalmopathy. General observations from the study: Most expanded thyroid clonotypes above 0.001 recurred in blood.

The CDR3 is 13 residues long. Germline V gene lookup returns CDR1 MNHEY and CDR2 SMNVEV (reference sequence). The V gene lost 3 bases and the J gene lost 2 bases, with 8 bases spanning the gap. Disease duration under 2 months; hyperthyroidism patients were aged 18 to 65. This clonotype has just a few counts. Its target is unknown. Amplification of TCR beta CDR3 regions was performed using RNA transcripts as template. An initial round of RT-PCR targeting the TCR CDR3 relied on the HTBI primer set. Using its own MiXCR run on the multiplex PCR reads, TCRdb lists one record per CDR3 protein. This table has some 600,000 distinct CDR3 sequences, more than 11% appearing once.

The chain links TRBV27 to TRBJ2-7; D possibly uses TRBD1 or TRBD2 (5 bases each). This TCR was recovered from a woman under 40 with Graves' hyperthyroidism that later progressed to Graves' ophthalmopathy. The sequencing sample was made of blood. The CDR3 bases are TGTGCCAGCAGTTTGGGACCGCCCTACGAGCAGTACTTC. This encodes CASSLGPPYEQYF.